This TCR beta chain was sequenced in a study of spatial heterogeneity in lung cancer. At the level of the study: The count of detected beta-chain sequences consistently exceeded that of alpha-chain sequences.

There are a few counts of this clonotype. Time point defined: blood at routine non-recurrence follow-up after resection. Each TCR cDNA molecule bore a unique molecular identifier. TCRdb re-derived calls from the 5' RACE reads in MiXCR, one entry per CDR3 protein. Among approximately 100,000 distinct CDR3 sequences listed, around 19% were seen once. Germline V gene lookup returns CDR1 LNHNV and CDR2 YYDKDF (reference sequence). The CDR3 extends over 15 amino acids. Trimming took 5 bases from V and 7 from J; bases not matched to a gene: 8. The specimen comprised PBMCs, sampled at follow-up. This TCR was sampled from a male donor with early-stage non-small cell lung cancer. The rearrangement links TRBV15 to TRBJ1-4; 9 positions agree with TRBD1. CDR3 DNA sequence: TGTGCCACCAGCCCCGGGACAGGGAAAAGTGAAAAACTGTTTTTT. The encoded protein is CATSPGTGKSEKLFF.